What follows is one T cell receptor (beta chain) and its context. CDR1 and CDR2 from the germline V gene are KGHSH and LQKENI. The CDR3 is made up of 16 amino acids. Unmatched junction bases numbered 8, after V lost 0 bases and J lost 6 bases. The entry originates in a study of blood T cell repertoires in COVID-19. Authors' analysis steps: Amplification of reference gene primers was used by the study to estimate nucleated cell counts. Measured with immunoSEQ multiplex PCR; TCRdb has only the in-frame clones, and not every one. That table supplies the V and J calls and clone size; D and trimming were determined from the DNA. The table shows about 160,000 clones, with approximately 80% occurring only once.

The sequenced sample consisted of peripheral blood. The sequence derives from a woman older than 75 with acute or convalescent COVID-19. The rearrangement uses TRBV18 and TRBJ1-1, with TRBD1 matching 9 bases. The CDR3 sequence is CASSPPGQGRTAEAFF. The DNA for the CDR3 is TGTGCCAGCTCACCACCGGGACAGGGCCGGACGGCTGAAGCTTTCTTT. Combining the CDR3 with reference TRBV18 and TRBJ1-1 gives the whole variable domain NAGVMQNPRHLVRRRGQEARLRCSPMKGHSHVYWYRQLPEEGLKFMVYLQKENIIDESGMPKERFSAEFPKEGPSILRIQQVVRGDSAAYFCASSPPGQGRTAEAFFGQGTRLTVV.